This T cell receptor beta chain originates from a study of blood T cells in healthy people across ages. Study-level points and caveats: Age advanced and TCR beta diversity per million T cells fell, roughly linearly. With unsorted PBMCs, a conclusive comparison of naive versus antigen-experienced cells was not possible. Whereas aged donors had fewer naive CD4+ cells, long-lived donors had more of them and higher diversity.

Concerning this clonotype itself: Antigen unknown.

A second PCR, run for roughly 7 to 11 cycles, used a sample-barcoded 5' primer plus a J-beta primer mix. All samples yielded 3 million or more CDR3-containing paired-end reads. TCRdb re-called the 5' RACE reads through MiXCR, storing one row per CDR3 protein. This sample has roughly 2 million distinct CDR3 sequences, with roughly 52% found just once. The clonotype was recovered from a woman aged 40 to 49 in good health. The sample was blood.

CDR3 sequence: CASSRSGRYEQYF. In nucleotides, the CDR3 is TGTGCCAGCAGCCGATCTGGACGGTACGAGCAGTACTTC. J is TRBJ2-7 and V is TRBV7-8; no reliable D call. The CDR3 is made up of 13 amino acids. Looked up from germline, CDR1 is SGHVS and CDR2 is FQNEAQ. Trimming pared 5 bases from V and 4 bases from J, leaving 12 bases between.